This passage covers 8 T cell receptor beta chains from one sample sequenced in a study of blood T cell repertoires in COVID-19. Only in-frame clones appear in the TCRdb table, and some are missing; sequencing was by immunoSEQ multiplex PCR. There are about 190,000 clones in the sample; nearly 90% occur only once, and under 25% lies in the top ten. Sequencing input: peripheral blood. These receptors came from a man in his fifties or sixties with active or convalescent COVID-19.

This clone was picked up a small number of times. V usage is TRBV6-5 and J usage is TRBJ1-5; D perhaps matches TRBD1 (5 bases). The CDR3 length is 15 residues. The germline V gene has CDR1 MNHEY and CDR2 SVGAGI. The V end lost 0 bases, the J end lost 4 bases, and 10 bases lay between the germline ends. The DNA for the CDR3 is TGTGCCAGCAGTTACTCAAAGGGGTGGAATCAGCCCCAGCATTTT. Amino acids: CASSYSKGWNQPQHF.

This chain joins TRBV2 and TRBJ2-5; 9 bases are shared with TRBD2. With 8 bases clipped from V and 1 base from J, the junction kept 5 bases outside the gene matches. Germline CDR1 is SNHLY and CDR2 is FYNNEI. This CDR3 region has 14 residues. Here the CDR3 DNA reads TGTGCCAGCGGGCGGGGGGGCCGCCAAGAGACCCAGTACTTC. Protein product: CASGRGGRQETQYF.

The chain combines TRBV2 with TRBJ2-3; D is possibly TRBD1 (5 bases). The CDR3 covers 12 residues. Germline V gene sequence: CDR1 SNHLY, CDR2 FYNNEI. V gave up 6 bases and J gave up 2 bases, with 6 bases separating them. The CDR3 sequence: CASRTDTDTQYF. The CDR3 DNA sequence: TGTGCCAGCAGGACAGACACAGATACGCAGTATTTT.

The chain joins TRBV18 to TRBJ1-3, with a tentative D call TRBD1 (5 bases). V dropped 2 bases and J dropped 1 base, with 18 bases sitting between them. This CDR3 has 18 residues. Germline lookup yields CDR1 KGHSH and CDR2 LQKENI. CDR3: CASSPGNLLQGSGNTIYF. The CDR3 DNA is TGTGCCAGCTCACCAGGGAATCTATTGCAGGGATCTGGAAACACCATATATTTT.

This chain uses TRBV20-1 with TRBJ1-1; D might be TRBD1 (5 bases). Germline CDR1 reads DFQATT; CDR2 reads SNEGSKA (reference sequence). There are 14 residues in the CDR3. The V end was cut by 3 bases, the J end by 1 base, with 12 bases between. The CDR3 DNA follows: TGCAGTGCTAGTCGGGGGACCGAGAACACTGAAGCTTTCTTT. Its translation: CSASRGTENTEAFF.

This chain uses TRBV4-2 with TRBJ2-3; D is unresolved. The germline gives CDR1 LGHNA, CDR2 YNFKEQ. The V and J ends lost 0 bases and 0 bases respectively, with 16 bases between them. This CDR3 spans 18 amino acids. This chain's CDR3 is CASSQESTDTSSTDTQYF. In DNA, the CDR3 is TGTGCCAGCAGCCAAGAGTCCACAGACACCTCTAGCACAGATACGCAGTATTTT.

This clone came up a few times. The chain uses TRBV2 and TRBJ1-5; maybe TRBD1 (5 bases). This CDR3 has 14 residues. V was pared by 6 bases and J by 2 bases, with 11 bases between. Germline V gives CDR1 SNHLY, CDR2 FYNNEI. CDR3 coding DNA: TGTGCCAGCAGCCCGTCGGGGGGCAATCAGCCCCAGCATTTT. Translation: CASSPSGGNQPQHF.

The rearrangement joins TRBV3-1 (or the pseudogene TRBV3-2) to TRBJ1-2; 7 bases line up with TRBD1. Looked up from germline, CDR1 is LGHDT and CDR2 is YNNKEL (reference sequence). The CDR3 has 10 amino acids. Trimming took 10 bases from V and 6 from J; bases not matched to a gene: 2. This chain's CDR3 is CATGGNGYTF. The CDR3 DNA follows: TGTGCCACAGGGGGTAATGGCTACACCTTC.